Listed here are 29 T cell receptor beta chains from one sample, sequenced in a study of human T cells and chemical hapten exposure. As for time point: patch test 1, 2 weeks after DPC sensitization. The treatment was: therapeutic diphenylcyclopropenone sensitization with weekly scalp DPC. One entry per CDR3 protein, called by TCRdb with MiXCR from the RACE reads. Of 340,000 or so distinct CDR3 sequences listed, roughly 6.9% are singletons. The sample in question was whole blood, obtained in connection with sensitization to the hapten diphenylcyclopropenone (DPC). The receptors were sampled from a woman aged 18-29 years with alopecia areata. Some clones in this sample may be carry-over from other donors' samples.

The rearrangement uses TRBV7-2 and TRBJ1-1; no firm D call. Germline V CDR1 and CDR2: SGHTA, FQGNSA. This CDR3 contains 14 residues. V gave up 3 bases and J gave up 1 base, with 9 bases separating them. This CDR3 reads CASSLTLTNTEAFF. The CDR3 DNA sequence: TGTGCCAGCAGCTTGACTTTGACGAACACTGAAGCTTTCTTT.

There are a few counts of this clonotype. This sequence joins TRBV4-3 and TRBJ2-3; 8 bases align to TRBD1. The CDR3 length is 16 residues. J lost 4 bases, V lost 3 bases, and 9 bases had no gene match. Germline CDR1 is LGHNA and CDR2 is YSLEER. CDR3 sequence: CASSQDLPGGADTQYF. DNA for the CDR3: TGCGCCAGCAGCCAGGATTTACCAGGGGGCGCAGATACGCAGTATTTT.

The chain couples TRBV12-3 or TRBV12-4 to TRBJ2-3; D uncertain. This CDR3 is built from 12 residues. V was shortened by 3 bases and J by 6 bases, with 7 bases between the two germline ends. CDR3 coding DNA: TGTGCCAGCAGTTTCAACCCGGATACGCAGTATTTT. It yields the protein CASSFNPDTQYF.

The sample holds a few counts of this clonotype. This chain connects TRBV25-1 to TRBJ2-7; D may match TRBD1 or TRBD2 (5 bases each). V dropped 5 bases and J dropped 0 bases, with 11 bases sitting between them. Germline V gene data show CDR1 as MGHDK and CDR2 as SYGVNS. This CDR3 spans 14 amino acids. CDR3 loop: CASSPGASSYEQYF. CDR3 nucleotides: TGTGCCAGCAGTCCCGGGGCGAGCTCCTACGAGCAGTACTTC.

This clonotype was detected many times. The V call is TRBV5-1, the J call TRBJ2-5; D is perhaps TRBD2 (6 bases). This CDR3 spans 13 amino acids. V was clipped by 8 bases and J by 2 bases, with 13 bases between them. The V gene's germline CDR1 is SGHRS and CDR2 YFSETQ. Written as DNA, the CDR3 is TGCGCCAGTCGGACTAACAGTCAAGAGACCCAGTACTTC. It translates to CASRTNSQETQYF.

This clonotype is medium-sized in the sample. The gene calls are TRBV7-2 and TRBJ2-6; no clear D gene. The ends were cut back, 7 bases at V and 1 base at J, with 8 bases in the middle. CDR1 and CDR2 from the germline V gene are SGHTA and FQGNSA. This CDR3 comprises 14 residues. CDR3 nucleotide sequence: TGTGCCAGCAAATTGGGGTCTGGGGCCAACGTCCTGACTTTC. This codes for CASKLGSGANVLTF.

This chain links TRBV4-3 with TRBJ2-6; TRBD1 aligns across 9 bases. Germline V gives CDR1 LGHNA, CDR2 YSLEER. V shed 0 bases, J shed 0 bases, and the junction held 12 bases outside the gene matches. The CDR3 extends over 21 amino acids. The chain's CDR3 is CASSQDYPYRGQVSGANVLTF. In nucleotides, the CDR3 is TGCGCCAGCAGCCAAGACTACCCATACAGGGGGCAGGTCTCTGGGGCCAACGTCCTGACTTTC.

This clonotype was seen a handful of times. This chain connects TRBV4-3 to TRBJ2-1; weak D call: TRBD2 (5 bases). Per germline, CDR1 LGHNA and CDR2 YSLEER. The ends were cut back, 0 bases at V and 13 bases at J, with 13 bases in the middle. The CDR3 is 13 amino acids. CDR3 in amino acids: CASSQDLRERQFF. CDR3 nucleotide sequence: TGCGCCAGCAGCCAAGATCTGAGGGAAAGACAGTTCTTC.

In its sample, this clonotype was seen a few times. The chain is built from TRBV25-1 and TRBJ2-1; 7 bases fit TRBD2. The germline gives CDR1 MGHDK, CDR2 SYGVNS. The CDR3 length is 14 residues. Unmatched junction bases numbered 9, after V lost 9 bases and J lost 4 bases. In DNA, the CDR3 is TGTGCCAGTATACTAGCGAAGTTTTACAATGAGCAGTTCTTC. Encoded protein: CASILAKFYNEQFF.

This clonotype was seen only a few times. The J gene is TRBJ2-5, the V gene TRBV7-9, with TRBD1 as a possible D gene (8 bases). Germline CDR1 and CDR2: SEHNR and FQNEAQ (reference sequence). The CDR3 loop spans 15 amino acids. Trimming cost V 5 bases and J 0 bases, with 13 bases left between them. CDR3 DNA sequence: TGTGCCAGCAGCCCACAGGGGGGGTACCAAGAGACCCAGTACTTC. This codes for CASSPQGGYQETQYF.

J is TRBJ2-5 and V is TRBV7-9; D gene ambiguous. This CDR3 has 12 residues. CDR1 is SEHNR, CDR2 FQNEAQ, per germline (reference sequence). Trimming took off 5 bases at V and 4 bases at J, with 8 bases between the two ends. CDR3 sequence reads: CASSLEPETQYF. In nucleotides, the CDR3 is TGTGCCAGCAGCCTTGAACCAGAGACCCAGTACTTC. Complete variable domain (other parts from reference TRBV7-9 and TRBJ2-5): DTGVSQNPRHKITKRGQNVTFRCDPISEHNRLYWYRQTLGQGPEFLTYFQNEAQLEKSRLLSDRFSAERPKGSFSTLEIQRTEQGDSAMYLCASSLEPETQYFGPGTRLLVL.

The J gene is TRBJ1-3, the V gene TRBV5-4, with a tentative D call TRBD1 (5 bases). The CDR3 is made up of 15 amino acids. Germline-derived CDR1 and CDR2 are SGHNT and YYREEE (reference sequence). Trimming took 1 base from V and 5 from J, leaving 13 bases between them. CDR3 DNA sequence: TGTGCCAGCAGCTTGAAAGGGGCGGACAGAAACACCATATATTTT. Amino acid sequence: CASSLKGADRNTIYF.

This clonotype was detected only a few times. This chain uses TRBV7-2 with TRBJ1-1; no clear D gene. This CDR3 contains 14 residues. The V and J ends lost 1 base and 2 bases respectively, with 8 bases between them. The germline gives CDR1 SGHTA, CDR2 FQGNSA. The CDR3 loop reads CASSLVSANTEAFF. CDR3 coding DNA: TGTGCCAGCAGCTTAGTCTCAGCTAACACTGAAGCTTTCTTT.

In this sample, this clonotype turned up many times. This chain links TRBV10-3 with TRBJ2-1, with 8 bases identical to TRBD2. The V gene's germline CDR1 is ENHRY and CDR2 SYGVKD. The junction had 5 bases not matched to a gene; V was cut back by 4 bases and J by 0 bases. The CDR3 covers 16 residues. CDR3 protein: CAISGRSGASYNEQFF. CDR3 nucleotides: TGTGCCATCAGTGGCCGTAGCGGGGCCTCCTACAATGAGCAGTTCTTC.

On this clonotype: This may be a read error, as it is one base from a much larger clone. The gene calls are TRBV4-3 and TRBJ2-7, with D possibly TRBD2 on 5 matching bases. Germline V gene data show CDR1 as LGHNA and CDR2 as YSLEER. The CDR3 totals 15 residues. The CDR3 nucleotides are TGCGCCAGCAGCCAAGTACGACTAAGCTCCTGCGAGCAGTACTTC. It translates to CASSQVRLSSCEQYF.

In the case of this clonotype: This may be a read error: a much more frequent sequence differs by one nucleotide. The chain carries TRBV4-1 and TRBJ2-1; 8 bases align to TRBD1. The CDR3 spans 15 residues. J lost 6 bases, V lost 5 bases, and 9 bases had no gene match. The germline CDR1 and CDR2 sequences are MGHRA and YSYEKL. DNA for the CDR3: TGCGCCAGCAGCTACCGGGACAGGAATGGCAATGAGCAGTTCTTC. The encoded protein is CASSYRDRNGNEQFF.

This clonotype was seen more than once but under ten times. The V call is TRBV24-1, the J call TRBJ1-4; D is perhaps TRBD1 (5 bases). CDR1 and CDR2 (germline): KGHDR, SFDVKD. The CDR3 spans 19 residues. The V and J ends lost 0 bases and 0 bases respectively, with 16 bases between them. Written as DNA, the CDR3 is TGTGCCACCAGTGATTTGCAGCCGGAGGGGTCCACAACTAATGAAAAACTGTTTTTT. Protein product: CATSDLQPEGSTTNEKLFF.

The rearrangement uses TRBV4-1 and TRBJ1-5; D gene unclear. The CDR3 totals 13 residues. CDR1 and CDR2 (germline): MGHRA, YSYEKL. Trimming left V 8 bases short and J 0 bases short, with 8 bases between. CDR3 sequence reads: CASSSYSNQPQHF. In nucleotides, the CDR3 is TGCGCCAGCTCTTCTTATAGCAATCAGCCCCAGCATTTT.

This clonotype was recorded at least ten times. The chain employs TRBV27 and TRBJ2-1; D gene unclear. Germline V gives CDR1 MNHEY, CDR2 SMNVEV (reference sequence). The CDR3 extends over 16 amino acids. V lost 4 bases to trimming and J lost 8 bases, with 21 bases between them. CDR3 DNA sequence: TGTGCCAGCAGTTCCCCCAGCCAGTTCGGTCGCTATGAGCAGTTCTTC. This gives the protein CASSSPSQFGRYEQFF.

This chain uses TRBV10-1 with TRBJ2-7; 12 bases match TRBD1. The V segment lost 6 bases and the J segment 0 bases; nucleotides outside the gene matches: 21. Looked up from germline, CDR1 is WNHNN and CDR2 is SYGVQD (reference sequence). The length of the CDR3 is 21 residues. CDR3 sequence reads: CASSTVFTGTGGSGYSYEQYF. The CDR3 DNA sequence: TGCGCCAGCAGCACGGTCTTTACCGGGACAGGGGGCTCGGGCTACTCCTACGAGCAGTACTTC.

Only a few counts were recorded for this clonotype. The chain recombines TRBV12-3 or TRBV12-4 with TRBJ1-6; a possible D gene is TRBD1 (5 bases). Trimming removed 8 bases from V and 5 bases from J, with 13 bases in between. The CDR3 is 14 residues long. CDR3 protein: CASGADGDNSPLHF. The CDR3, as DNA: TGTGCCAGCGGGGCCGATGGGGATAATTCACCCCTCCACTTT.

This clonotype has a count of ten or more. This chain uses TRBV27 with TRBJ2-2; 8 nucleotides align to TRBD2. Germline CDR1 and CDR2: MNHEY and SMNVEV (reference sequence). The ends lost 5 bases at V and 5 bases at J; junction bases unmatched: 22. The CDR3 loop spans 20 amino acids. The CDR3 spells CASSPLVTRGGFPATGELFF. In nucleotides, the CDR3 is TGTGCCAGCAGTCCGCTAGTCACTCGGGGGGGCTTTCCAGCGACCGGGGAGCTGTTTTTT.

This clonotype was found many times. The J gene is TRBJ2-1, the V gene TRBV29-1; possible D gene TRBD1, 5 bases. Between the trimmed V and J ends, which lost 7 bases and 4 bases, there was a span of 17 bases. The CDR3 totals 14 residues. Germline CDR1 is SQVTM and CDR2 is ANQGSEA. In nucleotides, the CDR3 is TGCAGCGCTGCACGTGACAGACCATACAATGAGCAGTTCTTC. Its translation: CSAARDRPYNEQFF.

Only a few counts were recorded for this clonotype. The V gene is TRBV29-1, the J gene TRBJ1-1; D is undetermined. This CDR3 has 13 residues. Germline CDR1 reads SQVTM; CDR2 reads ANQGSEA. Trimming took off 7 bases at V and 0 bases at J, with 12 bases between the two ends. The CDR3 spells CSATEQMNTEAFF. CDR3 coding DNA: TGCAGCGCCACAGAGCAGATGAACACTGAAGCTTTCTTT. The variable domain in full, with the rest retrieved from reference TRBV29-1 and TRBJ1-1, is SAVISQKPSRDICQRGTSLTIQCQVDSQVTMMFWYRQQPGQSLTLIATANQGSEATYESGFVIDKFPISRPNLTFSTLTVSNMSPEDSSIYLCSATEQMNTEAFFGQGTRLTVV.

The table lists this clonotype with a few counts. The chain has TRBV6-5 and TRBJ1-1; no clear D. CDR1 is MNHEY, CDR2 SVGAGI, per germline. The CDR3 is made up of 15 amino acids. Trimming removed 6 bases from V and 5 bases from J, with 19 bases in between. CDR3: CASSLLDGGRTEAFF. DNA of the CDR3: TGTGCCAGCAGCCTACTGGACGGCGGAAGGACTGAAGCTTTCTTT.

Only a few counts were recorded for this clonotype. V gene TRBV7-9 combines with J gene TRBJ2-3; tentative D call: TRBD1 (5 bases). V was cut by 5 bases and J by 2 bases, with 14 bases left in between. There are 15 residues in the CDR3. Germline CDR1 reads SEHNR; CDR2 reads FQNEAQ (reference sequence). This chain's CDR3 is CASSPRDPDTDTQYF. The CDR3 DNA reads as TGTGCCAGCAGCCCCAGGGATCCGGACACAGATACGCAGTATTTT.

The rearrangement links TRBV2 to TRBJ1-1; D remains unclear. There are 13 residues in the CDR3. V was trimmed by 5 bases and J by 6 bases, leaving 13 bases between them. Germline values: CDR1 SNHLY, CDR2 FYNNEI. CDR3 sequence: CASSRDLNAEAFF. The CDR3 DNA is TGTGCCAGCAGTCGGGATCTAAACGCTGAAGCTTTCTTT.

The chain uses TRBV4-3 and TRBJ2-1; D may be TRBD2 (7 bases). Trimming pared 3 bases from V and 2 bases from J, leaving 14 bases between. Germline-derived CDR1 and CDR2 are LGHNA and YSLEER. The length of the CDR3 is 16 residues. The CDR3 nucleotides read TGCGCCAGCAGCCATATTCGGGGGGCCCCCTACAATGAGCAGTTCTTC. This gives the protein CASSHIRGAPYNEQFF.

This clonotype was seen at least ten times. The V call is TRBV4-3, the J call TRBJ2-7; no firm D call. The germline V gene has CDR1 LGHNA and CDR2 YSLEER. V lost 3 bases and J lost 3, with 12 bases in between. The CDR3 has 14 amino acids. CDR3 coding DNA: TGCGCCAGCAGCCAGCGAGGTGGGCTCTACGAGCAGTACTTC. Its translation: CASSQRGGLYEQYF.